The sample holds a few counts of the clone carrying this TCR beta chain. The antigen is not known. This record comes from a study of beta chain features in type 1 diabetes. Study outcomes and limitations: Among patients with Type 1 diabetes, TCRB CDR3s were moderately but significantly shorter in every one of the four CD4+ subsets.

Every isolated RNA sample was fully reverse transcribed, so sequencing captured expressed TCRB transcripts. Data came from immunoSEQ multiplex PCR; TCRdb stores just in-frame clones and leaves some out. Found here are hundreds of thousands of clones, roughly 12% of them singletons; the top ten hold over 0.008%. Without exception, sorted populations had purity beyond 95%. Trimming took 1 base from V and 5 from J, leaving 12 bases between them. Germline V gene lookup returns CDR1 SGHRS and CDR2 YFSETQ. This CDR3 spans 14 amino acids. This TCR was sampled from a woman under 30 with type 1 diabetes. Material: naive CD4+ T cells from blood. The chain combines TRBV5-1 with TRBJ2-5; D uncertain. In DNA form, the CDR3 reads TGCGCCAGCAGCTTGATAGGTTCCGGGGAGACCCAGTACTTC. Translating it yields CASSLIGSGETQYF.